One and the same sample provided the 8 T cell receptor beta chains below, sequenced in a study of spatial heterogeneity in lung cancer. Study-wide results and caveats: Tumors with more nonsynonymous mutations had more expanded intratumoral alpha and beta TCRs.

Time point given: sample taken at primary tumor resection. From the 5' RACE reads, TCRdb called clonotypes with MiXCR, one entry per CDR3 protein. The sample has 20,000 to 30,000 distinct CDR3 sequences, roughly 8.3% seen once. Antigen specificity for these receptors is unknown. This material consisted of lung tumor tissue, taken at surgery. The source of these receptors is a male donor with early-stage non-small cell lung cancer.

This rearrangement joins TRBV7-2 to TRBJ2-7; no clear D gene. Trimming cost V 3 bases and J 1 base, with 13 bases left between them. The CDR3 extends over 15 amino acids. CDR1 and CDR2 from the germline V gene are SGHTA and FQGNSA. CDR3 DNA: TGTGCCAGCAGCTTCGGCTATGGCGGTTCCTACGAGCAGTACTTC. This gives the protein CASSFGYGGSYEQYF. The full variable domain, with the rest looked up from reference TRBV7-2 and TRBJ2-7, is GAGVSQSPSNKVTEKGKDVELRCDPISGHTALYWYRQSLGQGLEFLIYFQGNSAPDKSGLPSDRFSAERTGGSVSTLTIQRTQQEDSAVYLCASSFGYGGSYEQYFGPGTRLTVT.

This clonotype appeared many times. An end of the junction differs from the germline gene, which may be a read error. The J gene is TRBJ2-3, the V gene TRBV28, with a tentative D call TRBD1 (7 bases). The CDR3 spans 14 residues. CDR1 is MDHEN and CDR2 is SYDVKM in the germline V gene. This CDR3 is CASNLFITGEAQYF. The CDR3 DNA sequence: TGTGCCAGCAATTTATTTATAACAGGGGAGGCGCAGTATTTT. The full variable domain, its missing parts supplied by reference TRBV28 and TRBJ2-3, is DVKVTQSSRYLVKRTGEKVFLECVQDMDHENMFWYRQDPGLGLRLIYFSYDVKMKEKGDIPEGYSVSREKKERFSLILESASTNQTSMYLCASNLFITGEAQYFGPGTRLTVL.

The chain combines TRBV7-3 with TRBJ2-5, with 14 bases lining up with TRBD2. Germline V gives CDR1 SGHTA, CDR2 FQGTGA. The CDR3 length is 14 residues. With 5 bases clipped from V and 14 bases from J, the junction kept 10 bases outside the gene matches. The CDR3 DNA is TGTGCCAGCAGCCCGGGACTAGCGGGAGAAGGTGTCTACTTC. This encodes CASSPGLAGEGVYF.

This clonotype was recorded at least ten times. The rearrangement uses TRBV6-5 and TRBJ1-2; 7 nucleotides match TRBD1. Per germline, CDR1 MNHEY and CDR2 SVGAGI. The ends lost 3 bases at V and 4 bases at J; junction bases unmatched: 5. The CDR3 runs to 14 residues. CDR3 DNA: TGTGCCAGCAGTTATGGGGCAGGGGGCTATGGCTACACCTTC. Residues: CASSYGAGGYGYTF.

This clonotype has at least ten counts. The chain couples TRBV5-4 to TRBJ2-2; 8 bases map to TRBD2. The CDR3 covers 18 residues. CDR1 is SGHNT and CDR2 is YYREEE in the germline V gene (reference sequence). Losses at the gene ends were 0 bases for V and 6 bases for J; bases not matched to a gene: 13. The DNA of the CDR3 is TGTGCCAGCAGCTTGGTCCCCGCGCGGGGGGCGGACGCCGGGGAGCTGTTTTTT. As protein: CASSLVPARGADAGELFF.

The table lists this clonotype with many counts. The chain recombines TRBV6-4 with TRBJ2-3, with 9 bases lining up with TRBD2. Losses at the gene ends were 2 bases for V and 7 bases for J; bases not matched to a gene: 7. Germline CDR1 is MRHNA and CDR2 is SNTAGT. The CDR3 contains 15 residues. The CDR3 DNA reads as TGTGCCAGCAGTGACATGGCTAGCGGGGCGAATACGCAGTATTTT. Protein: CASSDMASGANTQYF.

This clonotype was counted only a few times. The chain is built from TRBV20-1 and TRBJ2-5; TRBD1 might be the D (7 bases). The CDR3 loop spans 15 amino acids. V was pared by 6 bases and J by 2 bases, with 19 bases between. Germline values: CDR1 DFQATT, CDR2 SNEGSKA (reference sequence). CDR3 sequence: CSAGRAGGGQETQYF. The CDR3 DNA sequence: TGCAGTGCGGGAAGGGCAGGGGGAGGTCAAGAGACCCAGTACTTC.

The chain's CDR3 is CASSLGGQGINEQFF. DNA of the CDR3: TGTGCCAGCAGCTTAGGAGGACAGGGGATCAATGAGCAGTTCTTC. The chain joins TRBV7-2 to TRBJ2-1, with 9 nucleotides matching TRBD1. In germline, CDR1 is SGHTA, CDR2 FQGNSA. There are 15 residues in the CDR3. The junction had 4 bases not matched to a gene; V was cut back by 1 base and J by 6 bases.